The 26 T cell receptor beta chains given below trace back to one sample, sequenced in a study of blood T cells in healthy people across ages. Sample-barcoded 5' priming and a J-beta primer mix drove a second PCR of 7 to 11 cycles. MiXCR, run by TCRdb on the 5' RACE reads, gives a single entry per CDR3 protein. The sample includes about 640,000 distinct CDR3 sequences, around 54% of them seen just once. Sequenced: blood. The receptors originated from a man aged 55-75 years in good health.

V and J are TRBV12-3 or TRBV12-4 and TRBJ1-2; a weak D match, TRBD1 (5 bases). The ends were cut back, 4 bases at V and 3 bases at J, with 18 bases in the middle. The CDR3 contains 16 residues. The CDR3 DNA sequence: TGTGCCAGCAGTTACCGCCTGGGGGAGAGGCACTATGGCTACACCTTC. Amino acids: CASSYRLGERHYGYTF.

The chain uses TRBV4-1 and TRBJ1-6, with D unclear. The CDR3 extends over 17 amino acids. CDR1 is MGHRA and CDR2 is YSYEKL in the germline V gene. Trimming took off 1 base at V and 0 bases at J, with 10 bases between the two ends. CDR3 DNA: TGCGCCAGCAGCCAAGCTATCGGGGACTCCTATAATTCACCCCTCCACTTT. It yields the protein CASSQAIGDSYNSPLHF.

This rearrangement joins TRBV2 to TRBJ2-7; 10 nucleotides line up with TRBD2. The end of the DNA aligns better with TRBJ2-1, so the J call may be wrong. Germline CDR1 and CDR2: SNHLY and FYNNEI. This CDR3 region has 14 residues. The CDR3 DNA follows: TGTGCCAGCACTAGACCAGCGGGGGGGAATAAGCAGTTCTTC. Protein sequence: CASTRPAGGNKQFF.

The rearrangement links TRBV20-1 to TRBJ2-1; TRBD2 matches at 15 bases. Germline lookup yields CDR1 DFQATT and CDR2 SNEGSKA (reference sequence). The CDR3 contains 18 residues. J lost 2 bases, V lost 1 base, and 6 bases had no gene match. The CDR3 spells CSARVGLAGGNPYNEQFF. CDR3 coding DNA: TGCAGTGCTAGAGTCGGACTAGCGGGGGGGAACCCCTACAATGAGCAGTTCTTC.

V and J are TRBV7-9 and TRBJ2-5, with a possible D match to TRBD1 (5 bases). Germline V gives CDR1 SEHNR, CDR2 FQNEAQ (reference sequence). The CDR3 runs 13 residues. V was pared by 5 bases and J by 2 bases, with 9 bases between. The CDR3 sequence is CASSPTEQETQYF. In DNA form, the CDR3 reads TGTGCCAGCAGCCCGACAGAGCAAGAGACCCAGTACTTC.

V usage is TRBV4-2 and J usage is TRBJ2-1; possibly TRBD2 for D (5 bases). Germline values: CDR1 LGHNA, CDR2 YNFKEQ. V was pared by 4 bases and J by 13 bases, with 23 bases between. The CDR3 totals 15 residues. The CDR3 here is CASSPTNGNKRTQFF. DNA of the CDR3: TGTGCCAGCAGCCCAACAAACGGGAACAAGAGAACCCAGTTCTTC.

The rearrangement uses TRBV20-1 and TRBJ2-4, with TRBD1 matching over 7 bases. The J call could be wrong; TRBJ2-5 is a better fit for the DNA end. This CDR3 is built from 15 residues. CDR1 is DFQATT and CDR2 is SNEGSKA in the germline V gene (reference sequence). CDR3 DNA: TGCAGTGCTAGAGGTCCACGCAGGGGGCAAGAGACCCAGTACTTC. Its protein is CSARGPRRGQETQYF.

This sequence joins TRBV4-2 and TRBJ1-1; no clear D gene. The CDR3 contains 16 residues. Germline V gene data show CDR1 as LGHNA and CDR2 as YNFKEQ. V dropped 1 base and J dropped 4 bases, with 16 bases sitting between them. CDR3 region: CASSQVVSAMGTEAFF. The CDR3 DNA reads TGTGCCAGCAGCCAAGTCGTTTCGGCAATGGGCACTGAAGCTTTCTTT.

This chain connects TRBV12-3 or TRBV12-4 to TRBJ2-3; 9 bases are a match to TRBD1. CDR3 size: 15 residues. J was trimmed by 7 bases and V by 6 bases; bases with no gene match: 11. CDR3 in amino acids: CASSSRGTGLNTQYF. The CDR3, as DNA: TGTGCCAGCAGCTCAAGGGGGACAGGGCTAAATACGCAGTATTTT.

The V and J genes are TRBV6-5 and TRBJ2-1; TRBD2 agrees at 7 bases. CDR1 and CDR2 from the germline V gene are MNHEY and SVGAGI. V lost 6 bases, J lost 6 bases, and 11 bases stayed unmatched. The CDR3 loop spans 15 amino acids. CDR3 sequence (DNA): TGTGCCAGCAGGACCGGGGGGACTCGGGGCAATGAGCAGTTCTTC. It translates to CASRTGGTRGNEQFF.

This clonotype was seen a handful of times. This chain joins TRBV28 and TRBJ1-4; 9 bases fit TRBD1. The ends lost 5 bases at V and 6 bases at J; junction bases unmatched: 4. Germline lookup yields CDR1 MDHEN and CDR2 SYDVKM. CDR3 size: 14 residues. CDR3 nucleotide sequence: TGTGCCAGCAGTCAGGACAGGGGTGATGAAAAACTGTTTTTT. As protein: CASSQDRGDEKLFF. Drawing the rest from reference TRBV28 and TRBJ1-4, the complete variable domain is DVKVTQSSRYLVKRTGEKVFLECVQDMDHENMFWYRQDPGLGLRLIYFSYDVKMKEKGDIPEGYSVSREKKERFSLILESASTNQTSMYLCASSQDRGDEKLFFGSGTQLSVL.

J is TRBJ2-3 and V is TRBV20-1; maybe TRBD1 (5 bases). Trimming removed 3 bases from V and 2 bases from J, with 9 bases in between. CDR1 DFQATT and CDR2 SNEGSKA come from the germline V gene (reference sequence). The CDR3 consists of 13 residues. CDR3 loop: CSARAGNTDTQYF. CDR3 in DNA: TGCAGTGCTAGGGCAGGGAACACAGATACGCAGTATTTT.

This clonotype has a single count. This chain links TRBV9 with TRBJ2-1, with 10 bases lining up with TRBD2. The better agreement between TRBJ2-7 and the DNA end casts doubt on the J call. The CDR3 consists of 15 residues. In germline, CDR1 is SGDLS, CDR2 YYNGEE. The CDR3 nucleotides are TGTGCCAGCAGCGTAGATAGCGGGGGGTACAATGAGCAGTACTTC. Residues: CASSVDSGGYNEQYF.

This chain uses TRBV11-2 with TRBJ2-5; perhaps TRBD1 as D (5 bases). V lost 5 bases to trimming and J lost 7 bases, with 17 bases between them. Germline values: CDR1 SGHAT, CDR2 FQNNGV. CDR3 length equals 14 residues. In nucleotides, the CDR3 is TGTGCCAGCAGCCTAAGCCCAACCCAGGGGACCCAGTACTTC. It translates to CASSLSPTQGTQYF.

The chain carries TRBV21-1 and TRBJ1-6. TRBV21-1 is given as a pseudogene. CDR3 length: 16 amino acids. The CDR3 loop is CASSSLSCSYNSPLHF. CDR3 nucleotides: TGTGCCAGCAGCAGCCTTAGTTGCTCCTATAATTCACCCCTCCACTTT.

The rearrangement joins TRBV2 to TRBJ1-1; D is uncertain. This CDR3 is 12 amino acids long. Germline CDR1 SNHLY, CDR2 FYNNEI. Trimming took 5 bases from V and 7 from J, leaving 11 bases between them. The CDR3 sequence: CASSYHTGEAFF. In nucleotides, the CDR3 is TGTGCCAGCAGTTACCACACTGGTGAAGCTTTCTTT.

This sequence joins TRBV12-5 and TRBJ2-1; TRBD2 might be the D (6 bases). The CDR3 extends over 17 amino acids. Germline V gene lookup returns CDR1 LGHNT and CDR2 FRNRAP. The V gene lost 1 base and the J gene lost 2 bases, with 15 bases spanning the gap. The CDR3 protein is CASGLAPGLSTYNEQFF. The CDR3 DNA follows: TGTGCTAGTGGTTTGGCCCCGGGACTGTCGACCTACAATGAGCAGTTCTTC.

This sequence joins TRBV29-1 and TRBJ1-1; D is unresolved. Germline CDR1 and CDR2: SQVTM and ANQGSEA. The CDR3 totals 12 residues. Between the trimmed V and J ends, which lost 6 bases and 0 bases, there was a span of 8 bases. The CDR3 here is CSVGAMNTEAFF. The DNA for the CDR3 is TGCAGCGTCGGAGCTATGAACACTGAAGCTTTCTTT.

CDR3 sequence reads: CASESSGGGTQYF. The DNA of the CDR3 is TGTGCCAGCGAGAGTAGCGGGGGCGGGACCCAGTACTTC. The rearrangement links TRBV6-1 to TRBJ2-5, with 9 positions matching TRBD2. The CDR3 contains 13 residues. Germline V gene lookup returns CDR1 MNHNS and CDR2 SASEGT. Trimming took 8 bases from V and 7 from J; bases not matched to a gene: 8.

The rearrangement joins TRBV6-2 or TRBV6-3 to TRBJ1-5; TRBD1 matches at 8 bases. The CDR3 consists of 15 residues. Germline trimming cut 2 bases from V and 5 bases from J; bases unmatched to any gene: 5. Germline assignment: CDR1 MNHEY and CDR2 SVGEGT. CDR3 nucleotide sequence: TGTGCCAGCAGTTACCCTGGACAGGGCGATCAGCCCCAGCATTTT. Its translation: CASSYPGQGDQPQHF.

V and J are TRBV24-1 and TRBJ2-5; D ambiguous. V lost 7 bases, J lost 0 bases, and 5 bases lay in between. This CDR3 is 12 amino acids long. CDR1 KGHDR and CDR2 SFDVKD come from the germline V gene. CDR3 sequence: CATRGYQETQYF. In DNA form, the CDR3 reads TGTGCCACCAGGGGGTACCAAGAGACCCAGTACTTC.

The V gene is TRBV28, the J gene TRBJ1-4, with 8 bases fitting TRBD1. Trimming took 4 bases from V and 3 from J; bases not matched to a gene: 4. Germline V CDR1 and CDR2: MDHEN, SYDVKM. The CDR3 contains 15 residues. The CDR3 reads CASSSLQGANEKLFF. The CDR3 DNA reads TGTGCCAGCAGTTCGCTACAGGGGGCTAATGAAAAACTGTTTTTT.

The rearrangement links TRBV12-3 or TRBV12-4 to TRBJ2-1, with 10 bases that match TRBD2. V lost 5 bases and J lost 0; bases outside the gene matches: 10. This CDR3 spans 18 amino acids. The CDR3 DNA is TGTGCCAGCAGTCGGGGGCTAGCGGGGGCCAGCTCCTACAATGAGCAGTTCTTC. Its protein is CASSRGLAGASSYNEQFF.

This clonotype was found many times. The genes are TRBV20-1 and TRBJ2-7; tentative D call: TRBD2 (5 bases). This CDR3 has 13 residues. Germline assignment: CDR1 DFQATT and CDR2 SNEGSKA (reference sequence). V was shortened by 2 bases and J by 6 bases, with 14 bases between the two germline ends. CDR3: CSARNSLASEQYF. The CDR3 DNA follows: TGCAGTGCTAGAAACAGTCTAGCTAGCGAGCAGTACTTC.

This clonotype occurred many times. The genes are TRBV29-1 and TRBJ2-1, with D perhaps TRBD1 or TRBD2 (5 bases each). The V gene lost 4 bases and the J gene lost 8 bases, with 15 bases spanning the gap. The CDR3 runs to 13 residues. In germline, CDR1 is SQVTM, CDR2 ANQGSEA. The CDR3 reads CSVGAGWGDEQFF. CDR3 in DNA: TGCAGCGTTGGAGCAGGGTGGGGAGATGAGCAGTTCTTC.

The CDR3 loop reads CASSLDGTSGNNEQFF. The DNA of the CDR3 is TGTGCCAGCAGCTTAGACGGGACTAGCGGAAACAATGAGCAGTTCTTC. The rearrangement links TRBV7-2 to TRBJ2-1, with 11 bases identical to TRBD2. The CDR3 contains 16 residues. The V segment lost 1 base and the J segment 5 bases; nucleotides outside the gene matches: 4. CDR1 SGHTA and CDR2 FQGNSA come from the germline V gene.